This note documents a single T cell receptor (beta chain) sequence. Antigen specificity is unknown. The CDR3 is 16 amino acids. Germline values: CDR1 SGDLS, CDR2 YYNGEE. These data are taken from a study of CXCR3-negative and CXCR3-positive naive CD8 T cells. Preparation of TRB cDNA libraries relied on 5' RACE carrying UMI labels. TCRdb reprocessed the 5' RACE reads, with one entry per CDR3 protein and no DNA. The listing records approximately 130,000 distinct CDR3 sequences. Findings and limits, study-wide: TRB CDR3 hydrophobicity was greater in CXCR3-positive naive cells than in CXCR3-negative naive cells.

The sample consisted of naive CXCR3+ CD8+ T cells from blood. Subset indicated: CD45RO-CCR7+CD27+CD95- naive CD8+ T cells expressing CXCR3 (TNR3+). The source of this sequence is a human donor in good health. Some clones in this sample may be carry-over from other donors' samples. This chain joins TRBV9 and TRBJ2-7; TCRdb lists TRBD1, though no DNA is available to test this call. The CDR3 spells CASSEDRDRTTYEPYF.